The clone carrying this T cell receptor beta chain turned up a few times. No antigen is known for it. Healthy Caucasians, and only they, were the donors. TCRdb used MiXCR to reprocess the 5' RACE reads, holding one entry per CDR3 protein. This table holds 200,000 to 250,000 distinct CDR3 sequences, over 9.5% found once. This sample was taken from a study of identical twins. The germline CDR1 and CDR2 sequences are MNHEY and SMNVEV (reference sequence). The length of the CDR3 is 13 residues. With 8 bases clipped from V and 7 bases from J, the junction kept 2 bases outside the gene matches. Whole-study results and caveats: It was out-of-frame TCR alpha sharing in monozygotic twins that models underestimated. Insertions ran lower in abundant cord blood beta clonotypes, though not in memory repertoires.

The same data also went into a second study, on yellow fever vaccine responses in identical twins.

The TCR sequence derives from a woman aged 18-30 years in good health. Material: memory (CD45RO+) T cells sorted from blood. The chain links TRBV27 to TRBJ2-2; 12 bases align to TRBD1. The CDR3 bases are TGTGCCAGCGGGACAGGGGGCAACGGGGAGCTGTTTTTT. Residues: CASGTGGNGELFF.